This T cell receptor (beta chain) is drawn from a study of Ad26.COV2.S vaccination and SARS-CoV-2 variants. Looking at the study overall: Into the muscle, Ad26.COV2.S was dosed once or twice, 56 days apart. Study outcomes and limitations: It was reported that spike-specific CD8+ and CD4+ T cell responses were substantially broad after vaccination.

Sequenced by immunoSEQ multiplex PCR; TCRdb stores in-frame clones only, minus some. The repertoire holds about 400,000 clones, with 89% as singletons. In this sample, this clone turned up a few times. Its antigen is unidentified. Regarding treatment: around 19 received Ad26.COV2.S at low or high dose, single or two shots; five or six received placebo; per-sample allocation not given. Samples were taken on day 63 after the first vaccine or placebo injection. Expression of Wuhan-strain SARS-CoV-2 spike came from the Ad26 vector that formed the vaccine. This CDR3 region has 18 residues. J was trimmed by 1 base and V by 5 bases; bases with no gene match: 12. CDR1 is MNHNY and CDR2 is SVGAGI in the germline V gene (reference sequence).

The sequencing used peripheral blood, collected in a trial of Ad26.COV2.S vaccine versus placebo. The chain couples TRBV6-6 to TRBJ1-5, with 9 bases fitting TRBD1. This TCR was sampled from a person between 18 and 59 years old who received the Ad26.COV2.S COVID-19 vaccine or a placebo. The CDR3 loop reads CASSRTGQGITSNQPQHF. In DNA, the CDR3 is TGTGCCAGCAGTCGGACCGGACAGGGGATTACGAGCAATCAGCCCCAGCATTTT.